The 20 T cell receptor beta chains reported below all come from one sample, sequenced in a study of blood T cell repertoires in COVID-19. This table comes from immunoSEQ multiplex PCR, and its TCRdb copy is limited to in-frame clones, with some not included. The sample includes 55,000 to 75,000 clones, 73% of them seen just once. Sequencing input: peripheral blood. These receptors were obtained from a man aged 55 to 70 with acute or convalescent COVID-19.

V and J are TRBV5-6 and TRBJ2-1; TRBD2 matches 9 bases. This CDR3 region has 17 residues. Germline V CDR1 and CDR2: SGHDT, YYEEEE. After removal of 3 bases from V and 0 bases from J, the junction contained 7 bases not matched to a gene. CDR3 region: CASSSGLAGSSYNEQFF. DNA for the CDR3: TGTGCCAGCAGCTCGGGGCTAGCGGGAAGCTCCTACAATGAGCAGTTCTTC.

The chain links TRBV20-1 to TRBJ1-4, with 7 bases fitting TRBD1. Germline V gene data show CDR1 as DFQATT and CDR2 as SNEGSKA (reference sequence). The V gene end was trimmed by 3 bases and the J gene end by 8 bases; junction bases not matched to a gene: 6. CDR3 length: 13 amino acids. CDR3 amino acids: CSASRTGGEKLFF. CDR3 sequence (DNA): TGCAGTGCTAGTCGGACAGGAGGCGAAAAACTGTTTTTT.

The gene calls are TRBV10-1 and TRBJ2-2, with D unclear. This CDR3 region has 13 residues. Looked up from germline, CDR1 is WNHNN and CDR2 is SYGVQD (reference sequence). V lost 2 bases to trimming and J lost 3 bases, with 4 bases between them. CDR3 bases: TGCGCCAGCAGTGAGACATACACCGGGGAGCTGTTTTTT. This codes for CASSETYTGELFF.

The chain couples TRBV9 to TRBJ2-5; unclear D gene. With 0 bases removed from V and 5 bases from J, the gap between germline ends came to 8 bases. This CDR3 comprises 13 residues. Looked up from germline, CDR1 is SGDLS and CDR2 is YYNGEE. The chain's CDR3 is CASSVGRRETQYF. DNA for the CDR3: TGTGCCAGCAGCGTAGGACGCAGGGAGACCCAGTACTTC.

This chain links TRBV4-2 with TRBJ2-3; a possible D gene is TRBD2 (6 bases). The CDR3 covers 16 residues. The germline gives CDR1 LGHNA, CDR2 YNFKEQ. V shed 0 bases and J shed 2 bases, with 12 bases lying between them. DNA for the CDR3: TGTGCCAGCAGCCAAGAGACAAGCGGGTACACAGATACGCAGTATTTT. This translates into CASSQETSGYTDTQYF.

The V gene is TRBV10-2, the J gene TRBJ2-3; D not certain. V was pared by 5 bases and J by 3 bases, with 15 bases between. Germline assignment: CDR1 WSHSY and CDR2 SAAADI. This CDR3 spans 15 amino acids. In DNA, the CDR3 is TGCGCCAGCAGTCCTTTCGAGGCCGGGACAGATACGCAGTATTTT. Its translation is CASSPFEAGTDTQYF.

This chain connects TRBV9 to TRBJ1-3; 7 bases agree with TRBD1. The trim removed 4 bases at V and 6 bases at J, leaving 10 bases unmatched. This CDR3 has 15 amino acids. CDR1 is SGDLS, CDR2 YYNGEE, per germline. CDR3 protein: CASSPRDSFLNTIYF. The CDR3 DNA is TGTGCCAGCAGCCCCCGGGACAGTTTTCTAAACACCATATATTTT.

The chain couples TRBV6-1 to TRBJ2-2; 7 nucleotides align to TRBD1. The germline CDR1 and CDR2 sequences are MNHNS and SASEGT. Losses at the gene ends were 1 base for V and 12 bases for J; bases not matched to a gene: 2. The CDR3 covers 12 residues. The CDR3 sequence is CASSEGRGKLFF. CDR3 nucleotide sequence: TGTGCCAGCAGTGAAGGCAGGGGGAAGCTGTTTTTT.

This clone came up a few times. The chain combines TRBV4-1 with TRBJ1-3, with D perhaps TRBD1 (5 bases). The CDR3 sequence is 14 residues long. Trimming pared 10 bases from V and 0 bases from J, leaving 13 bases between. Germline loops: CDR1 MGHRA, CDR2 YSYEKL. CDR3 residues: CATGTVGSGNTIYF. The CDR3 region has the DNA TGCGCCACCGGGACTGTTGGCTCTGGAAACACCATATATTTT.

This clone was recorded many times. This rearrangement joins TRBV7-9 to TRBJ1-2; tentative D call: TRBD1 (5 bases). Germline V CDR1 and CDR2: SEHNR, FQNEAQ (reference sequence). V gave up 1 base and J gave up 3 bases, with 6 bases separating them. There are 13 residues in the CDR3. The CDR3 reads CASSLEGHYGYTF. DNA for the CDR3: TGTGCCAGCAGCTTAGAGGGGCACTATGGCTACACCTTC. The whole variable domain, remainder taken from reference TRBV7-9 and TRBJ1-2, is DTGVSQNPRHKITKRGQNVTFRCDPISEHNRLYWYRQTLGQGPEFLTYFQNEAQLEKSRLLSDRFSAERPKGSFSTLEIQRTEQGDSAMYLCASSLEGHYGYTFGSGTRLTVV.

This clone turned up a few times. The chain employs TRBV7-3 and TRBJ2-5; possible D gene TRBD2, 5 bases. The CDR3 consists of 13 residues. V gave up 5 bases and J gave up 7 bases, with 14 bases separating them. Germline V CDR1 and CDR2: SGHTA, FQGTGA. This chain's CDR3 is CASSRRDGSTQYF. DNA for the CDR3: TGTGCCAGCAGCCGCCGGGATGGGTCGACCCAGTACTTC.

The chain uses TRBV2 and TRBJ2-5; D is perhaps TRBD2 (5 bases). The V gene's germline CDR1 is SNHLY and CDR2 FYNNEI. The CDR3 has 13 amino acids. V was cut by 7 bases and J by 3 bases, with 12 bases left in between. The CDR3 spells CASTPGSKETQYF. CDR3 coding DNA: TGTGCCAGCACACCTGGGAGCAAAGAGACCCAGTACTTC.

This sequence joins TRBV2 and TRBJ2-1, with 10 bases identical to TRBD2. This CDR3 is built from 19 residues. Germline-derived CDR1 and CDR2 are SNHLY and FYNNEI. J was trimmed by 0 bases and V by 1 base; bases with no gene match: 9. The chain's CDR3 is CASSEDGRTSGSSYNEQFF. As DNA, the CDR3 is TGTGCCAGCAGTGAAGACGGGAGGACTAGCGGAAGCTCCTACAATGAGCAGTTCTTC.

At least ten counts were recorded for this clone. The CDR3 is CASSESTEMTVEAFF. The CDR3 DNA is TGCGCCAGCAGTGAGTCGACGGAGATGACAGTTGAAGCTTTCTTT. V gene TRBV10-2 combines with J gene TRBJ1-1, with a weak D call TRBD1 (5 bases). CDR1 WSHSY and CDR2 SAAADI come from the germline V gene. There are 15 residues in the CDR3. Deletions cut 0 bases from V and 7 bases from J, with 15 bases between.

In this sample, this clone turned up a few times. This chain connects TRBV3-1 (or the pseudogene TRBV3-2) to TRBJ2-7; 10 nucleotides agree with TRBD1. CDR1 LGHDT and CDR2 YNNKEL come from the germline V gene (reference sequence). V shed 0 bases and J 4 bases; nucleotides not matched to a gene: 6. This CDR3 contains 16 residues. In DNA form, the CDR3 reads TGTGCCAGCAGCCAAGAGGGACAGGGGATATTGTACGAGCAGTACTTC. This translates into CASSQEGQGILYEQYF.

In DNA form, the CDR3 reads TGTGCCAGCAGTGATATCCAAGAGACCCAGTACTTC. Translating gives CASSDIQETQYF. The chain employs TRBV2 and TRBJ2-5; D gene uncertain. CDR3 length equals 12 residues. The V gene's germline CDR1 is SNHLY and CDR2 FYNNEI. V lost 3 bases to trimming and J lost 1 base, with 3 bases between them. The full variable domain, completed using reference TRBV2 and TRBJ2-5, is EPEVTQTPSHQVTQMGQEVILRCVPISNHLYFYWYRQILGQKVEFLVSFYNNEISEKSEIFDDQFSVERPDGSNFTLKIRSTKLEDSAMYFCASSDIQETQYFGPGTRLLVL.

The V and J genes are TRBV9 and TRBJ2-3; D unresolved. V lost 3 bases and J lost 0, with 8 bases in between. The germline gives CDR1 SGDLS, CDR2 YYNGEE. This CDR3 is 14 amino acids long. The CDR3 region is CASSEYISTDTQYF. CDR3 nucleotide sequence: TGTGCCAGCAGCGAATACATTAGCACAGATACGCAGTATTTT.

In nucleotides, the CDR3 is TGTGCCAGCAGCCAGGGACTAGCGGGTCCTACCGGGGAGCTGTTTTTT. Protein sequence: CASSQGLAGPTGELFF. This chain links TRBV5-4 with TRBJ2-2; 12 nucleotides agree with TRBD2. Germline lookup yields CDR1 SGHNT and CDR2 YYREEE (reference sequence). The length of the CDR3 is 16 residues. V shed 4 bases and J 5 bases; nucleotides not matched to a gene: 6.

The chain combines TRBV15 with TRBJ1-4; 7 bases match TRBD1. V trimming: 0 bases; J trimming: 11 bases; junction bases outside the gene matches: 6. This CDR3 contains 14 residues. In germline, CDR1 is LNHNV, CDR2 YYDKDF (reference sequence). CDR3 nucleotides: TGTGCCACCAGCAGAGACCTTGAGGGACAGAAACTGTTTTTT. Amino acid sequence: CATSRDLEGQKLFF.

This clone appeared a few times. The chain recombines TRBV5-1 with TRBJ2-1; D call uncertain. Germline CDR1 is SGHRS and CDR2 is YFSETQ. The CDR3 has 15 amino acids. Trimming pared 6 bases from V and 0 bases from J, leaving 13 bases between. For the CDR3, the DNA is TGCGCCAGCACCAGAACAGAAAGCTCCTACAATGAGCAGTTCTTC. Encoded protein: CASTRTESSYNEQFF.